This TCR beta chain appears in the sequencing data of a study of shared clonotypes between healthy human individuals. Using immunoSEQ multiplex PCR, the repertoire was profiled, and TCRdb retains in-frame clones only, with some absent. This table has 2 million to 2.5 million clones, just over 90% appearing once. Trimming stripped 1 base from V and 2 bases from J, with 15 bases between. The germline V gene has CDR1 MGHRA and CDR2 YSYEKL. CDR3 length equals 17 residues. This receptor was obtained from a man between 18 and 29 years old in good health. Some clones in this sample may be carry-over from other donors' samples. This rearrangement joins TRBV4-1 to TRBJ1-5, with a tentative D call TRBD1 (5 bases). The sample was naive CD4+ T cells from PBMCs. Regarding subset: CD45RA+ positively selected. CDR3 sequence: CASSQAMGGSGNQPQHF. As DNA, the CDR3 is TGCGCCAGCAGCCAAGCTATGGGGGGTTCGGGCAATCAGCCCCAGCATTTT.